The present T cell receptor (beta chain) was sequenced within a study of read filtering for tumor transcriptome and immune sequencing (dated by TCRdb to 2019 to 2021). Looking at the study overall: Of the patients in the cohort, 17 were male and roughly 13 were female, and their mean age was 65.9 years, with a range of about 40 to 85. Under revised international staging, about eight patients fell into R-ISS I, about 17 into R-ISS II and 7 into R-ISS III. After DNase treatment, whole-transcriptome libraries were prepared with the TruSeq RNA Access Library Prep Kit. Per sample, about 3.5 to 10.27 million TCR-region mapped reads were obtained with IR-seq, compared with only 85 to 1273 with RNA-seq. Using the same bone marrow samples, the study ran both targeted immune repertoire sequencing and bulk whole-transcriptome sequencing and then compared the TCR repertoires from each method. One main goal was a read-filtering strategy for immune repertoire data, in particular deciding whether clonotypes backed by only one read should be removed. On the study overall, not on this receptor specifically: Single-read clonotypes made up roughly 80% of clonotypes but only around 4% of total reads in IR-seq, compared with about 77% of clonotypes and approximately 45% of reads in RNA-seq. Rather than purified T cells, the sorted CD138-negative fraction was a mixed bone marrow immune population. Compared with RNA-seq, IR-seq captured clonotypes at much greater depth and more reliably, and a smaller IR-seq throughput was enough to identify most of the shared clonotypes. The correlation between IR-seq and RNA-seq shared clonotype proportions rose when single-read clonotypes were removed.

This clonotype is deemed medium-sized (0.01 to 0.1%). Its target antigen remains unknown. One base away there is no much larger clone; base qualities are not given. Counted from cysteine to phenylalanine, this CDR3 has 13 amino acids. Only the CDR3 portion is preserved as DNA: 39 bases, with reading frame beginning at the first base. The V end loses 5 bases and the J end loses 2 bases, and a stretch of 7 bases separates them. CDR1 and CDR2, looked up from the germline V gene (reference sequence), are LNHDA and SQIVND. Bone marrow was sampled from every patient at the time of active disease. Ficoll-Hypaque density gradient centrifugation was used to isolate bone marrow mononuclear cells. CD138-negative cells were obtained by negative selection after labeling with CD138 magnetic microbeads on a MACS separator, removing myeloma plasma cells. The purity of the isolated cells was checked by flow cytometry with CD138 antibodies on an Attune NxT. TRIzol reagent was used to extract total RNA, which was then quantified with a NanoDrop spectrophotometer. Paired RNA-seq and IR-seq were performed on the CD138-negative bone marrow sample of each patient.

The Immunoverse kit was used to build TCR libraries from 400 ng RNA, with molecular barcoded adaptors covering alpha/delta and beta/gamma chains. TCR library preparation used the same RNA that was used for transcriptome sequencing. Sequencing of the TCR libraries was done on an Illumina HiSeq 4000 with 2 x 150 cycles. The original pipeline was this. Using MiXCR, which included quality filtering and error correction, TCR reads were aligned to human V, D, J and C references and then assembled into CDR3 clonotypes. The tcR package in R was used for analysis of clonotype counts and gene usage diversity. Raw mapping reads were checked after the RNA-seq reads had been mapped by STAR aligner version 2.5.3a onto the human GRCh37 genome. To test the effect of sequencing depth on detected clonotypes, IR-seq fastq files were randomly downsampled using Seqtk 1.3. TCRdb passed the public sequencing reads through fastp at Q25 and MiXCR, retaining productive beta sequences. Rows with a matching CDR3 protein are joined into one entry that keeps the most common DNA and genes. These V and J calls derive from TCRdb rather than the authors' analysis. Here the sample has about 38,000 distinct CDR3 sequences; about 14% occur a single time. Of the sample, less than 20% falls within the top ten clones.

The receptor was derived from a donor at least 40 years old with multiple myeloma. Sequencing input: a population of CD138-negative cells sorted from bone marrow. The cell subset or site label here, explained by the study, means: bone marrow mononuclear cells depleted of CD138+ plasma/myeloma cells by negative magnetic selection. Recombination connected TRBV19 to TRBJ2-1, with no confident D gene call. Here the CDR3 is given as CASSFHTYNEQFF. The nucleotide sequence reads as follows: TGTGCCAGTAGTTTTCACACCTACAATGAGCAGTTCTTC.